The text below deals with one T cell receptor beta chain. This table comes from immunoSEQ multiplex PCR, and its TCRdb copy is limited to in-frame clones, with some not included. The sample holds approximately 92,000 clones; 85% to 95% are singletons and the top ten take roughly 0.33%. This sample is part of a study of technical replicates of blood from a few donors. The sequence was collected from a human donor in good health. The sample comprised T cells isolated from PBMCs.

CDR3 bases: TGTGCCAGCACCCCAGGACTCACCTACGAGCAGTACTTC. It codes for CASTPGLTYEQYF. This sequence joins TRBV6-5 and TRBJ2-7; a weak D match, TRBD2 (5 bases). Trimming removed 7 bases at V and 2 bases at J, with 12 bases between. The germline V gene encodes CDR1 MNHEY and CDR2 SVGAGI. CDR3 size: 13 residues.